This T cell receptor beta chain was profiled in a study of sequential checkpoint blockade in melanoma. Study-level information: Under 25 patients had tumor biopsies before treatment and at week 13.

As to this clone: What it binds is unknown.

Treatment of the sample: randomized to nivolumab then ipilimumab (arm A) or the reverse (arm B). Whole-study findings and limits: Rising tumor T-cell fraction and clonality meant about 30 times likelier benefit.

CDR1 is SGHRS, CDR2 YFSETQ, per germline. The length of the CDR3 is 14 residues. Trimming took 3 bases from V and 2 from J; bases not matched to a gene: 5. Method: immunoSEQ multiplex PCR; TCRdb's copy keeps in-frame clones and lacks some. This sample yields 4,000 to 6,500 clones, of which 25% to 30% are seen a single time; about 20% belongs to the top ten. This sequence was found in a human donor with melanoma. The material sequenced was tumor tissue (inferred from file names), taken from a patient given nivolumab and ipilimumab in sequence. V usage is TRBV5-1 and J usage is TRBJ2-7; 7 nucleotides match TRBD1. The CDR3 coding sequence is TGCGCCAGCAGCTCCTTGGGACAGACCTACGAGCAGTACTTC. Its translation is CASSSLGQTYEQYF.